This entry describes one TCR beta chain. The data stem from a study of shared clonotypes between healthy human individuals. The table came from immunoSEQ multiplex PCR; TCRdb's copy has only in-frame clones and leaves some out. Of about 2 million clones listed, around 96% are singletons. CDR3 length: 12 residues. Germline V gene lookup returns CDR1 SQVTM and CDR2 ANQGSEA. Trimming took 6 bases from V and 1 from J, leaving 9 bases between them. Naivety among CD8 cells was defined by CD45RO negativity and positive CCR7 selection, thereby excluding terminally differentiated effector memory CD45RA+ cells.

The sequencing input was naive CD8+ T cells sorted from blood. The chain combines TRBV29-1 with TRBJ1-2; D is undetermined. The clonotype was recovered from a man aged 18 to 30 in good health. In DNA form, the CDR3 reads TGCAGCGTCTTAAACGTTAACTATGGCTACACCTTC. This sequence encodes CSVLNVNYGYTF.